Listed below are T cell receptor beta chains from one sample, sequenced in a study of cytomegalovirus exposure and HLA in healthy donors. The assay was immunoSEQ multiplex PCR, and TCRdb's table has in-frame clones only and misses some. The table lists 120,000 or so clones, 15% to 17% of them singletons. The material sequenced was PBMCs. The receptors shown here come from a woman aged 18-29 years in good health and CMV-seronegative. Each CDR3 is given with its conserved first and last residue. The order of the fields is CDR3 protein, CDR3 DNA, J gene, D gene, V gene, clone size. The D gene is left open where the match is weak. Clone size appears in some rows only: once, few, many, or a class for an expanded clone.

cdr3_aa: CASSLEGQVYGYTF
cdr3_nt: TGCGCCAGCAGCTTGGAGGGACAGGTCTATGGCTACACCTTC
j_call: TRBJ1-2
d_call: TRBD1
v_call: TRBV5-1
clone_size: few

cdr3_aa: CAWRRELNEQFF
cdr3_nt: TGTGCCTGGAGACGGGAGTTGAATGAGCAGTTCTTC
j_call: TRBJ2-1
d_call: NA
v_call: TRBV30
clone_size: NA

cdr3_aa: CASSYREYTEAFF
cdr3_nt: TGTGCCAGCAGTTACAGGGAGTACACTGAAGCTTTCTTT
j_call: TRBJ1-1
d_call: NA
v_call: TRBV7-9
clone_size: NA

cdr3_aa: CAWSLAGNEQFF
cdr3_nt: TGTGCCTGGAGCCTAGCGGGTAATGAGCAGTTCTTC
j_call: TRBJ2-1
d_call: TRBD2
v_call: TRBV30
clone_size: NA

cdr3_aa: CASSVVAAPYNEQFF
cdr3_nt: TGTGCCAGCAGCGTAGTAGCGGCCCCCTACAATGAGCAGTTCTTC
j_call: TRBJ2-1
d_call: NA
v_call: TRBV9
clone_size: NA

cdr3_aa: CASSPTGGYEQYF
cdr3_nt: TGTGCCAGCAGCCCTACAGGGGGTTACGAGCAGTACTTC
j_call: TRBJ2-7
d_call: TRBD1
v_call: TRBV11-2
clone_size: few

cdr3_aa: CASSQDGIGLSSYNEQFF
cdr3_nt: TGCGCCAGCAGCCAAGACGGGATAGGGTTGAGCTCCTACAATGAGCAGTTCTTC
j_call: TRBJ2-1
d_call: NA
v_call: TRBV4-1
clone_size: NA

cdr3_aa: CASSRDGGNNEQFF
cdr3_nt: TGCGCCAGCAGCCGGGACGGAGGGAACAATGAGCAGTTCTTC
j_call: TRBJ2-1
d_call: NA
v_call: TRBV5-1
clone_size: NA

cdr3_aa: CASSVVSSSYEQYF
cdr3_nt: TGTGCCAGCAGCGTAGTGAGCTCCTCCTACGAGCAGTACTTC
j_call: TRBJ2-7
d_call: NA
v_call: TRBV9
clone_size: NA

cdr3_aa: CASRRTGIIEQFF
cdr3_nt: TGTGCAAGTCGGAGAACAGGTATAATTGAGCAGTTCTTC
j_call: TRBJ2-1
d_call: NA
v_call: TRBV12-2
clone_size: NA

cdr3_aa: CASSFRQGFSGNTIYF
cdr3_nt: TGTGCCAGCAGCTTTCGACAGGGCTTTTCTGGAAACACCATATATTTT
j_call: TRBJ1-3
d_call: TRBD1
v_call: TRBV7-8
clone_size: NA

cdr3_aa: CASSQETGTEAFF
cdr3_nt: TGCGCCAGCAGCCAAGAGACCGGGACAGAGGCTTTCTTT
j_call: TRBJ1-1
d_call: TRBD1
v_call: TRBV4-3
clone_size: few

cdr3_aa: CASSLAQGNTIYF
cdr3_nt: TGTGCCAGCAGCCTAGCCCAGGGAAACACCATATATTTT
j_call: TRBJ1-3
d_call: NA
v_call: TRBV5-4
clone_size: once

cdr3_aa: CASSLAGQGNSPLHF
cdr3_nt: TGTGCCAGCAGCTTAGCGGGGCAGGGAAATTCACCCCTCCACTTT
j_call: TRBJ1-6
d_call: NA
v_call: TRBV7-2
clone_size: NA

cdr3_aa: CASRSSVNGNQPQHF
cdr3_nt: TGTGCCAGCAGATCTTCGGTTAATGGCAATCAGCCCCAGCATTTT
j_call: TRBJ1-5
d_call: NA
v_call: TRBV6-5
clone_size: few

cdr3_aa: CASSLSGETQYF
cdr3_nt: TGTGCCAGCAGTTTGTCGGGGGAGACCCAGTACTTC
j_call: TRBJ2-5
d_call: NA
v_call: TRBV28
clone_size: NA

cdr3_aa: CASRTGGTYEQYF
cdr3_nt: TGTGCCAGCAGGACAGGGGGAACTTACGAGCAGTACTTC
j_call: TRBJ2-7
d_call: TRBD1
v_call: TRBV6-5
clone_size: NA

cdr3_aa: CASSWGSGRFDEQYF
cdr3_nt: TGTGCCAGCAGCTGGGGGTCAGGGAGGTTCGACGAGCAGTACTTC
j_call: TRBJ2-7
d_call: NA
v_call: TRBV5-4
clone_size: NA

cdr3_aa: CASKASGFQETQYF
cdr3_nt: TGTGCTTCGAAGGCTAGCGGATTCCAAGAGACCCAGTACTTC
j_call: TRBJ2-5
d_call: TRBD2
v_call: TRBV30
clone_size: NA

cdr3_aa: CASSYLAGGTYEQYF
cdr3_nt: TGCGCCAGCAGCTACCTGGCAGGGGGAACCTACGAGCAGTACTTC
j_call: TRBJ2-7
d_call: TRBD1
v_call: TRBV5-1
clone_size: few

cdr3_aa: CSVEASGRFEQYF
cdr3_nt: TGCAGCGTTGAAGCTAGCGGGAGGTTCGAGCAGTACTTC
j_call: TRBJ2-7
d_call: TRBD2
v_call: TRBV29-1
clone_size: NA

cdr3_aa: CASSLAPSYNEQFF
cdr3_nt: TGTGCCAGCAGCTTAGCCCCCAGCTACAATGAGCAGTTCTTC
j_call: TRBJ2-1
d_call: NA
v_call: TRBV7-8
clone_size: NA

cdr3_aa: CATRGGGSSYNEQFF
cdr3_nt: TGTGCCACCAGGGGGGGTGGGAGCTCCTACAATGAGCAGTTCTTC
j_call: TRBJ2-1
d_call: NA
v_call: TRBV27
clone_size: few

cdr3_aa: CASSSSSYEQYF
cdr3_nt: TGTGCCAGTAGTAGTAGCTCCTACGAGCAGTACTTC
j_call: TRBJ2-7
d_call: NA
v_call: TRBV19
clone_size: few

cdr3_aa: CSVASFGSNRLEKLFF
cdr3_nt: TGCAGCGTTGCCAGTTTCGGGTCTAATCGGTTAGAAAAACTGTTTTTT
j_call: TRBJ1-4
d_call: NA
v_call: TRBV29-1
clone_size: few

cdr3_aa: CASSSTVSNYGYTF
cdr3_nt: TGTGCCAGCAGTTCCACAGTGTCCAACTATGGCTACACCTTC
j_call: TRBJ1-2
d_call: NA
v_call: TRBV6-5
clone_size: NA

cdr3_aa: CAWSLHRTGAETQYF
cdr3_nt: TGTGCCTGGAGTCTTCACCGGACAGGGGCAGAGACCCAGTACTTC
j_call: TRBJ2-5
d_call: TRBD1
v_call: TRBV30
clone_size: few

cdr3_aa: CASSRDGLAGGLNTGELFF
cdr3_nt: TGTGCCAGCAGCCGGGACGGACTAGCGGGGGGTCTGAACACCGGGGAGCTGTTTTTT
j_call: TRBJ2-2
d_call: TRBD2
v_call: TRBV4-2
clone_size: NA

cdr3_aa: CASSPLAGGAKDTQYF
cdr3_nt: TGCGCCAGCAGCCCCTTAGCGGGGGGGGCAAAAGATACGCAGTATTTT
j_call: TRBJ2-3
d_call: TRBD2
v_call: TRBV5-1
clone_size: NA

cdr3_aa: CASGRGGDEKLFF
cdr3_nt: TGTGCCAGCGGACGGGGGGGAGATGAAAAACTGTTTTTT
j_call: TRBJ1-4
d_call: NA
v_call: TRBV19
clone_size: few

cdr3_aa: CAGGQGPHYGYTF
cdr3_nt: TGTGCCGGCGGACAGGGCCCCCACTATGGCTACACCTTC
j_call: TRBJ1-2
d_call: TRBD1
v_call: TRBV30
clone_size: few

cdr3_aa: CASSPEEGDIILNTEAFF
cdr3_nt: TGTGCCAGCAGCCCAGAGGAGGGAGATATAATCCTAAACACTGAAGCTTTCTTT
j_call: TRBJ1-1
d_call: NA
v_call: TRBV21-1
clone_size: NA

cdr3_aa: CASSLGRGISTTDTQYF
cdr3_nt: TGTGCCAGCAGTTTGGGGCGGGGGATAAGCACCACAGATACGCAGTATTTT
j_call: TRBJ2-3
d_call: TRBD2
v_call: TRBV28
clone_size: NA

cdr3_aa: CASSLDPGGNTIYF
cdr3_nt: TGTGCCAGCAGCTTAGATCCAGGGGGAAACACCATATATTTT
j_call: TRBJ1-3
d_call: NA
v_call: TRBV7-2
clone_size: NA

cdr3_aa: CASSSLGDTNSPLHF
cdr3_nt: TGTGCCAGCAGTTCTCTTGGGGACACTAATTCACCCCTCCACTTT
j_call: TRBJ1-6
d_call: NA
v_call: TRBV28
clone_size: NA

cdr3_aa: CASSSYRTGVGGYTF
cdr3_nt: TGTGCCAGCAGTTCTTATAGGACAGGGGTGGGAGGCTACACCTTC
j_call: TRBJ1-2
d_call: TRBD1
v_call: TRBV28
clone_size: few

cdr3_aa: CASSRLAGNNEQFF
cdr3_nt: TGTGCCAGCAGTCGACTAGCGGGGAACAATGAGCAGTTCTTC
j_call: TRBJ2-1
d_call: TRBD2
v_call: TRBV6-5
clone_size: once

cdr3_aa: CASSWDRGKRYEQYF
cdr3_nt: TGTGCCAGCAGCTGGGACAGGGGGAAACGGTACGAGCAGTACTTC
j_call: TRBJ2-7
d_call: TRBD1
v_call: TRBV7-2
clone_size: NA

cdr3_aa: CASSMDRPGGNQPQHF
cdr3_nt: TGTGCCAGTAGTATGGACAGGCCTGGGGGCAATCAGCCCCAGCATTTT
j_call: TRBJ1-5
d_call: TRBD1
v_call: TRBV19
clone_size: few

cdr3_aa: CASSLDGGQHTDTQYF
cdr3_nt: TGCGCCAGCAGCTTGGATGGGGGCCAGCACACAGATACGCAGTATTTT
j_call: TRBJ2-3
d_call: NA
v_call: TRBV5-1
clone_size: NA

cdr3_aa: CASDRTGNTIYF
cdr3_nt: TGTGCCAGTGACAGAACTGGAAACACCATATATTTT
j_call: TRBJ1-3
d_call: NA
v_call: TRBV6-1
clone_size: NA

cdr3_aa: CASSERDSLAKNIQYF
cdr3_nt: TGTGCCAGCAGTGAACGGGATAGCCTAGCCAAAAACATTCAGTACTTC
j_call: TRBJ2-4
d_call: NA
v_call: TRBV2
clone_size: few

cdr3_aa: CASSFPRGHEQYF
cdr3_nt: TGTGCCAGTAGTTTTCCCAGGGGGCACGAGCAGTACTTC
j_call: TRBJ2-7
d_call: TRBD1
v_call: TRBV19
clone_size: few

cdr3_aa: CASSPGSSNQPQHF
cdr3_nt: TGTGCCAGCAGCCCGGGGTCGAGCAATCAGCCCCAGCATTTT
j_call: TRBJ1-5
d_call: NA
v_call: TRBV7-2
clone_size: few

cdr3_aa: CAYGHTNTEAFF
cdr3_nt: TGTGCCTATGGACATACGAACACTGAAGCTTTCTTT
j_call: TRBJ1-1
d_call: NA
v_call: TRBV10-3
clone_size: few

cdr3_aa: CATSREGDYGYTF
cdr3_nt: TGTGCCACCAGCAGAGAAGGGGACTATGGCTACACCTTC
j_call: TRBJ1-2
d_call: NA
v_call: TRBV15
clone_size: NA

cdr3_aa: CATLTVNNEQFF
cdr3_nt: TGTGCCACCTTGACAGTTAACAATGAGCAGTTCTTC
j_call: TRBJ2-1
d_call: NA
v_call: TRBV7-9
clone_size: few